These 5 T cell receptor beta chains were sequenced from one sample in a study of graft-versus-host responses after intestinal transplantation. Which antigens these TCRs recognize remains unknown. Libraries were prepared by immunoSEQ multiplex PCR; TCRdb keeps only in-frame clonotypes and omits some of them. In the table there are about 89,000 clones, 90% to 95% of which are singletons. Sample: unstimulated CD8+ T cells sorted from spleen or lymph node cells, taken before intestinal transplant. The receptors stem from a human donor who received an intestinal transplant.

J is TRBJ2-1 and V is TRBV27; D is possibly TRBD2 (5 bases). The germline V and J ends were trimmed by 5 bases and 7 bases, with 18 bases remaining between them. CDR1 is MNHEY, CDR2 SMNVEV, per germline (reference sequence). This CDR3 region has 15 residues. The CDR3 protein is CASSPGLGLTNEQFF. CDR3 coding DNA: TGTGCCAGCAGTCCCGGACTCGGATTGACGAATGAGCAGTTCTTC.

The J gene is TRBJ2-3, the V gene TRBV15; 9 bases agree with TRBD2. J was trimmed by 5 bases and V by 1 base; bases with no gene match: 7. The germline CDR1 and CDR2 sequences are LNHNV and YYDKDF (reference sequence). This CDR3 comprises 16 residues. Here the CDR3 reads CATSRATSGSQDTQYF. The CDR3 nucleotides read TGTGCCACCAGCAGAGCGACTAGCGGTAGTCAAGATACGCAGTATTTT.

The rearrangement joins TRBV6-5 to TRBJ2-1; the D gene is possibly TRBD1 (5 bases). The CDR3 length is 13 residues. Between the trimmed V and J ends, which lost 5 bases and 3 bases, there was a span of 8 bases. Germline values: CDR1 MNHEY, CDR2 SVGAGI. The CDR3 DNA follows: TGTGCCAGCAGTCCGACAGTCTACAATGAGCAGTTCTTC. Translating it yields CASSPTVYNEQFF.

V usage is TRBV6-5 and J usage is TRBJ1-1; a possible D gene is TRBD1 (5 bases). CDR3 length equals 16 residues. The V gene lost 0 bases and the J gene lost 4 bases, with 15 bases spanning the gap. The germline CDR1 and CDR2 sequences are MNHEY and SVGAGI. The CDR3 is CASSYSSRGKGTEAFF. The CDR3 nucleotides are TGTGCCAGCAGTTACTCGAGTAGGGGTAAGGGCACTGAAGCTTTCTTT.

This chain uses TRBV7-8 with TRBJ2-5; perhaps TRBD1 as D (6 bases). The germline V gene encodes CDR1 SGHVS and CDR2 FQNEAQ. This CDR3 spans 12 amino acids. Trimming removed 11 bases from V and 1 base from J, with 11 bases in between. CDR3 coding DNA: TGTGCCCTTGAAGGGGGCCAAGAGACCCAGTACTTC. Its translation is CALEGGQETQYF.